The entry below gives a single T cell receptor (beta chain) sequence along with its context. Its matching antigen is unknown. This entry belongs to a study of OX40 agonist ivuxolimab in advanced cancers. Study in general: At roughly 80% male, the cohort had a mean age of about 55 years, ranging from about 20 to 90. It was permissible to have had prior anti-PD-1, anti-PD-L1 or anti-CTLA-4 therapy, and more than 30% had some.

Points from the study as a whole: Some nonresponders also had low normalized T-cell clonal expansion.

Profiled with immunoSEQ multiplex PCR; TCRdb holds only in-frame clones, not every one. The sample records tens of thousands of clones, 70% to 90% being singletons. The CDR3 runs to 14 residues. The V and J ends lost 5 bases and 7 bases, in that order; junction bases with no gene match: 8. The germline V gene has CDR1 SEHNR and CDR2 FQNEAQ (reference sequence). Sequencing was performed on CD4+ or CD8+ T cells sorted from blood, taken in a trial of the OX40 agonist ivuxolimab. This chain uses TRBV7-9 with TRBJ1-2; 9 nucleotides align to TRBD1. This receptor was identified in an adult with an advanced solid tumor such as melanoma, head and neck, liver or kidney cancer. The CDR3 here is CASSPGTGTAGYTF. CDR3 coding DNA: TGTGCCAGCAGCCCAGGGACAGGGACGGCTGGCTACACCTTC. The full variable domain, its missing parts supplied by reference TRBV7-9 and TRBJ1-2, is DTGVSQNPRHKITKRGQNVTFRCDPISEHNRLYWYRQTLGQGPEFLTYFQNEAQLEKSRLLSDRFSAERPKGSFSTLEIQRTEQGDSAMYLCASSPGTGTAGYTFGSGTRLTVV.